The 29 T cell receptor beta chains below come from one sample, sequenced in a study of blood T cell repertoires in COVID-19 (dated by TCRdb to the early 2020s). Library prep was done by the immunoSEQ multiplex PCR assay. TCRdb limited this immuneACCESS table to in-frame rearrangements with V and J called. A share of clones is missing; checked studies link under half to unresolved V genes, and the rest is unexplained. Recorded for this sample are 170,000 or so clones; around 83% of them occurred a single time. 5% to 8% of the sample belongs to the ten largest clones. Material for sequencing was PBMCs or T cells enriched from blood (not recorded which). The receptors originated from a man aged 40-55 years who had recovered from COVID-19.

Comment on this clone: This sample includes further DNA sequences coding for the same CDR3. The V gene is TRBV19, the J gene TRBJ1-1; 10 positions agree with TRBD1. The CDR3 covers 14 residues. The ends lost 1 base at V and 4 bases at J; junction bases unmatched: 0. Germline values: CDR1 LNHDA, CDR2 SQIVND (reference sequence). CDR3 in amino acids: CASSIGTGGTEAFF. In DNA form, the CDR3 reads TGTGCCAGTAGTATAGGGACAGGGGGCACTGAAGCTTTCTTT. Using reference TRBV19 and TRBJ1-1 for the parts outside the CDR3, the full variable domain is DGGITQSPKYLFRKEGQNVTLSCEQNLNHDAMYWYRQDPGQGLRLIYYSQIVNDFQKGDIAEGYSVSREKKESFPLTVTSAQKNPTAFYLCASSIGTGGTEAFFGQGTRLTVV.

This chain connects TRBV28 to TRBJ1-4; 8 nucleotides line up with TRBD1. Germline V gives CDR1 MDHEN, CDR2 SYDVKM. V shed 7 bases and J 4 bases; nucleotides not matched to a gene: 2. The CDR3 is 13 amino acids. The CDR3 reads CASKGQVNEKLFF. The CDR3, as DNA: TGTGCCAGCAAGGGACAGGTTAATGAAAAACTGTTTTTT.

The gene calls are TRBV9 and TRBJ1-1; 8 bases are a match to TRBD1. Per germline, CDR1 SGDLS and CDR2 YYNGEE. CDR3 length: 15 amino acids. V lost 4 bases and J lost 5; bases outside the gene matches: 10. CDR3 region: CASSNDRGGRTEAFF. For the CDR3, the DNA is TGTGCCAGCAGCAACGACAGGGGAGGACGGACTGAAGCTTTCTTT.

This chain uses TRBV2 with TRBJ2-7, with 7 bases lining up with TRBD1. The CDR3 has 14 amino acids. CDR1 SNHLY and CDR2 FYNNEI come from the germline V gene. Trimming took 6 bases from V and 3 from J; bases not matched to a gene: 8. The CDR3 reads CASSIDRAGYEQYF. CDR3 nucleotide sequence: TGTGCCAGCAGCATCGACAGGGCAGGCTACGAGCAGTACTTC.

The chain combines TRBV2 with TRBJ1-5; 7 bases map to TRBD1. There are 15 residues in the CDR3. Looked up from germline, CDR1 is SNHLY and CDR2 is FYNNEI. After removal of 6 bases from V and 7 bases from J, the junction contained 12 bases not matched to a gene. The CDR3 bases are TGTGCCAGCAGACCTACGTTAGACAGGGACCAGCCCCAGCATTTT. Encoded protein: CASRPTLDRDQPQHF.

The CDR3 DNA reads as TGTGCCAGCAGCTCACAGGACAGGGGAACCGGGGAGCTGTTTTTT. Its protein is CASSSQDRGTGELFF. The chain recombines TRBV5-6 with TRBJ2-2; TRBD1 agrees at 9 bases. This CDR3 is built from 15 residues. Germline CDR1 SGHDT, CDR2 YYEEEE. With V trimmed by 3 bases and J by 5 bases, 5 bases remained unmatched. Variable domain in full (rest from reference TRBV5-6 and TRBJ2-2): DAGVTQSPTHLIKTRGQQVTLRCSPKSGHDTVSWYQQALGQGPQFIFQYYEEEERQRGNFPDRFSGHQFPNYSSELNVNALLLGDSALYLCASSSQDRGTGELFFGEGSRLTVL.

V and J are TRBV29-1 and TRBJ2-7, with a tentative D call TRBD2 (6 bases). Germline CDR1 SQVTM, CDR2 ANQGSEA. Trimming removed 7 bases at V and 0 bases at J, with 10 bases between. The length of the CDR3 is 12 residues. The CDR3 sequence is CSATTSSYEQYF. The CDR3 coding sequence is TGCAGCGCTACGACTAGCTCCTACGAGCAGTACTTC.

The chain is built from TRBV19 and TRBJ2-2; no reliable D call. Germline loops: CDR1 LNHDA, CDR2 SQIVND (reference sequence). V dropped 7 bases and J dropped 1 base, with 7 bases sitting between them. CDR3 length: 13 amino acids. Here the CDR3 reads CASNELNTGELFF. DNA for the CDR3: TGTGCCAGTAATGAGCTGAACACCGGGGAGCTGTTTTTT.

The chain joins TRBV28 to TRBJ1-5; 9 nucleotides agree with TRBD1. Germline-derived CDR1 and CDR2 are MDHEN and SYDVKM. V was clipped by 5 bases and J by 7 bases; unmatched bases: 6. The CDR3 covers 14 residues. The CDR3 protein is CASSNTGGSQPQHF. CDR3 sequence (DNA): TGTGCCAGCAGTAATACAGGGGGCAGCCAGCCCCAGCATTTT.

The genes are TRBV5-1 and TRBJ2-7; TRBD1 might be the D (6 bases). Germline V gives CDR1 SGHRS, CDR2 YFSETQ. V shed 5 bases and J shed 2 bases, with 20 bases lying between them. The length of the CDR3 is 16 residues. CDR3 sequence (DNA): TGCGCCAGCAGATCACTAACGACAGGAGTACCCTACGAGCAGTACTTC. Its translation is CASRSLTTGVPYEQYF.

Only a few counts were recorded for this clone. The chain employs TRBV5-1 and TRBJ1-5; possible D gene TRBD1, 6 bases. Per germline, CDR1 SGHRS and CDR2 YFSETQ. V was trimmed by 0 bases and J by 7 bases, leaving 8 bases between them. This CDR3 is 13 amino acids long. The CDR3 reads CASSLDTGQPQHF. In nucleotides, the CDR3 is TGCGCCAGCAGCTTGGATACAGGGCAGCCCCAGCATTTT.

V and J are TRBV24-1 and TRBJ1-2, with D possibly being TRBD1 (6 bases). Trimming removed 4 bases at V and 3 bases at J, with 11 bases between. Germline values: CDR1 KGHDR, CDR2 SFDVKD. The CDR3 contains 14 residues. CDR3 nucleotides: TGTGCCACCAGTGAAGGGGGAGGGGACTATGGCTACACCTTC. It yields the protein CATSEGGGDYGYTF.

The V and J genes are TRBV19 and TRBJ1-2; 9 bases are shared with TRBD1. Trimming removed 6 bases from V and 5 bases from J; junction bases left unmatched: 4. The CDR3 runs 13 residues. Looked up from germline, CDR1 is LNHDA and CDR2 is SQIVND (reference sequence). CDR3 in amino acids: CASSGGQGYGYTF. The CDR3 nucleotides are TGTGCCAGTAGCGGAGGACAGGGGTATGGCTACACCTTC.

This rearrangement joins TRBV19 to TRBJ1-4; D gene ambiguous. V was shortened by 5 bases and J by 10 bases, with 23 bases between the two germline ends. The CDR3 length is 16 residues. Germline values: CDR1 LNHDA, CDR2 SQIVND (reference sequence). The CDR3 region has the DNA TGTGCCAGTAGTCCTGGTAGGGCAACCTTAGAGGGAAAACTGTTTTTT. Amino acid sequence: CASSPGRATLEGKLFF. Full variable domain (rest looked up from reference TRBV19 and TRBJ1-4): DGGITQSPKYLFRKEGQNVTLSCEQNLNHDAMYWYRQDPGQGLRLIYYSQIVNDFQKGDIAEGYSVSREKKESFPLTVTSAQKNPTAFYLCASSPGRATLEGKLFFGSGTQLSVL.

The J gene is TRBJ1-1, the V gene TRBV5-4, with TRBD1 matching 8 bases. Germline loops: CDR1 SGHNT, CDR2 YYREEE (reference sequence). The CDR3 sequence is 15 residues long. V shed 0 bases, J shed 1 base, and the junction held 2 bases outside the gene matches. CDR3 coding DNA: TGTGCCAGCAGCTTGGAGCAGGGGGCGAACACTGAAGCTTTCTTT. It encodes CASSLEQGANTEAFF. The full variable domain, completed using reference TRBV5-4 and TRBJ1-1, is ETGVTQSPTHLIKTRGQQVTLRCSSQSGHNTVSWYQQALGQGPQFIFQYYREEENGRGNFPPRFSGLQFPNYSSELNVNALELDDSALYLCASSLEQGANTEAFFGQGTRLTVV.

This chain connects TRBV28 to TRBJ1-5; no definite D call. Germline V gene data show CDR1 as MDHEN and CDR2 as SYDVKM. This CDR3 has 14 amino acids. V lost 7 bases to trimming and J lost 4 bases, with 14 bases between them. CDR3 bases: TGTGCCAGCAACATCGGGTCCGGGAATCAGCCCCAGCATTTT. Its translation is CASNIGSGNQPQHF.

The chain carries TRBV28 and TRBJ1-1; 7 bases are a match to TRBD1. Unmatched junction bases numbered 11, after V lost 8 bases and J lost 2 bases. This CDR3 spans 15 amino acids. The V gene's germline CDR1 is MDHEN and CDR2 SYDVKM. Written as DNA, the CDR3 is TGTGCCAGCGGGGCGACAGGGAAACTAAACACTGAAGCTTTCTTT. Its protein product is CASGATGKLNTEAFF.

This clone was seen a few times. The CDR3 sequence: CASSISGRTGELFF. The CDR3 coding sequence is TGTGCCAGTAGTATATCCGGGAGAACCGGGGAGCTGTTTTTT. The chain combines TRBV19 with TRBJ2-2; possible D gene TRBD2, 6 bases. Trimming removed 2 bases from V and 5 bases from J, with 9 bases in between. Germline-derived CDR1 and CDR2 are LNHDA and SQIVND (reference sequence). The CDR3 is made up of 14 amino acids.

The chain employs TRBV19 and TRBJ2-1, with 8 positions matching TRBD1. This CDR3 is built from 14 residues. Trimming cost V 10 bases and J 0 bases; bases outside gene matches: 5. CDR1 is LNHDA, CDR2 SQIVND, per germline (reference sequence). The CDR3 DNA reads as TGTGCCACAGGGGGCCGAAGCTCCTACAATGAGCAGTTCTTC. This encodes CATGGRSSYNEQFF.

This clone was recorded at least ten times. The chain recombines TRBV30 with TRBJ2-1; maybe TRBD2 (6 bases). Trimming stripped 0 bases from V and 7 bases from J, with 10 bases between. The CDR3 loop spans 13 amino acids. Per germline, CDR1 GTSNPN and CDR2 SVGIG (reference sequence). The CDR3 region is CAWSVFGGNEQFF. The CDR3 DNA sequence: TGTGCCTGGAGTGTATTCGGAGGGAATGAGCAGTTCTTC.

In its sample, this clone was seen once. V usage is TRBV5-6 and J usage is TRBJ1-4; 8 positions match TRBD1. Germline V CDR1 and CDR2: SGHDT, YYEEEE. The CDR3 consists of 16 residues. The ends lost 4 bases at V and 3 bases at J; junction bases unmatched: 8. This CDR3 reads CASSLMRQGPNEKLFF. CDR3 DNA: TGTGCCAGCAGCCTCATGAGACAGGGGCCTAATGAAAAACTGTTTTTT.

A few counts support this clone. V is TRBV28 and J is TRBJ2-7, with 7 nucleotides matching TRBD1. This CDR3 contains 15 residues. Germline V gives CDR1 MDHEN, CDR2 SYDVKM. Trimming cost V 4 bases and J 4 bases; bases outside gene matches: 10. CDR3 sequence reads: CASSYRQGIFYEQYF. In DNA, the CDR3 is TGTGCCAGCAGTTACCGACAGGGCATATTTTACGAGCAGTACTTC.

CDR3: CASRETGLGEKLFF. The CDR3 bases are TGTGCCAGCAGAGAGACAGGACTGGGGGAAAAACTGTTTTTT. The V and J genes are TRBV2 and TRBJ1-4; D might be TRBD1 (6 bases). The CDR3 totals 14 residues. Trimming left V 6 bases short and J 8 bases short, with 16 bases between. The germline V gene has CDR1 SNHLY and CDR2 FYNNEI.

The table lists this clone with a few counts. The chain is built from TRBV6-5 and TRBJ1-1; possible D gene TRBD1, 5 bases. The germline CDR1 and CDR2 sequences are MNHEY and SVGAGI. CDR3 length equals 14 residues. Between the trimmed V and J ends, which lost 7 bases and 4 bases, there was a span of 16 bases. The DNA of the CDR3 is TGTGCCAGCACTCGTACAGGCCTGTCCACTGAAGCTTTCTTT. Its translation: CASTRTGLSTEAFF.

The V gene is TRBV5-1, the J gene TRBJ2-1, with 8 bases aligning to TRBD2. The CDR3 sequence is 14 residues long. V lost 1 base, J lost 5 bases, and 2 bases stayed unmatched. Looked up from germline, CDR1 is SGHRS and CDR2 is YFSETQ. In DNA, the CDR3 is TGCGCCAGCAGCTTGTTACTAGCGGACAATGAGCAGTTCTTC. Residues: CASSLLLADNEQFF.

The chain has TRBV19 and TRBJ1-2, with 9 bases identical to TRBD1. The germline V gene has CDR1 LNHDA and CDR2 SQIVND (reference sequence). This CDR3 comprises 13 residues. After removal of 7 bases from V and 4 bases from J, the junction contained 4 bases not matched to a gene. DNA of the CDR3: TGTGCCAGTAACCCGGGACAGGGCTATGGCTACACCTTC. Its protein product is CASNPGQGYGYTF.

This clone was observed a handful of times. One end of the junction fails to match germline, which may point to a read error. The CDR3 DNA reads as TGTGCTAGTGTTTTGGAGGTAGCGGGGGGAGTCACCGGGGAGCTGTTTTTT. It yields the protein CASVLEVAGGVTGELFF. V usage is TRBV12-5 and J usage is TRBJ2-2; 10 bases are shared with TRBD2. Per germline, CDR1 LGHNT and CDR2 FRNRAP. This CDR3 is 17 amino acids long.

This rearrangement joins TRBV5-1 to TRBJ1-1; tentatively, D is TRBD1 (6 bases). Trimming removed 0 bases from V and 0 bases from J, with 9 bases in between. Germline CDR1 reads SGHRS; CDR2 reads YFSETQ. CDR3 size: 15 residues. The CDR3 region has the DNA TGCGCCAGCAGCTTGGGAGGGACATTGAACACTGAAGCTTTCTTT. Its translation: CASSLGGTLNTEAFF.

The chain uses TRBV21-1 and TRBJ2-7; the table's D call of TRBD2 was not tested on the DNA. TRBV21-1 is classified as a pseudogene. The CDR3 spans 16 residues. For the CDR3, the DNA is TGTGCCAGCACCTGCACTGGACGGAGGAGCTCCTACGAGCAGTACTTC. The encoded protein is CASTCTGRRSSYEQYF.